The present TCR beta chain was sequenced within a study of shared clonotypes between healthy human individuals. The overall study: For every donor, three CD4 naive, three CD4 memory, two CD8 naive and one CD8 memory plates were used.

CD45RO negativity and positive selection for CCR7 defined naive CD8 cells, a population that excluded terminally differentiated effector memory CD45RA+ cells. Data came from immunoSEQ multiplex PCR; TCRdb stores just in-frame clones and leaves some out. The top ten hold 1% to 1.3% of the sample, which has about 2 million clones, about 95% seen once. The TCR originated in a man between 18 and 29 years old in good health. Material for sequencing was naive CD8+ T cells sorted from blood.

CDR3: CASSPSERGGYTF. The DNA of the CDR3 is TGTGCCAGCAGTCCCTCGGAACGCGGTGGCTACACCTTC. This chain connects TRBV27 to TRBJ1-2, with D uncertain. V lost 5 bases and J 7 bases, leaving 14 bases between the germline ends. CDR3 length: 13 residues. In germline, CDR1 is MNHEY, CDR2 SMNVEV (reference sequence).